The TCR beta chain described here comes from a study of PD-1 blockade in classical Hodgkin lymphoma. General study findings and limits: The authors have not defined what causes the repertoire differences, possibly disease activity or prior therapy.

Data came from immunoSEQ multiplex PCR; TCRdb stores just in-frame clones and leaves some out. Of tens of thousands of clones in the sample, 71% were seen once. As to this clone: Its antigen is not identified.

The germline V gene has CDR1 SEHNR and CDR2 FQNEAQ (reference sequence). V shed 5 bases and J shed 8 bases, with 15 bases lying between them. The CDR3 totals 13 residues. Patients all relapsed after autologous stem cell transplantation, and there was variation in brentuximab vedotin exposure. V gene TRBV7-9 combines with J gene TRBJ1-1; D may be TRBD1 (6 bases). The clonotype originates from a human donor with classical Hodgkin lymphoma. Here the sequenced sample was peripheral blood mononuclear cells (PBMCs), taken before the second cycle of nivolumab. The CDR3 sequence: CASSRDRSTEAFF. The CDR3 nucleotides read TGTGCCAGCAGCCGAGACAGGTCGACCGAAGCTTTCTTT.